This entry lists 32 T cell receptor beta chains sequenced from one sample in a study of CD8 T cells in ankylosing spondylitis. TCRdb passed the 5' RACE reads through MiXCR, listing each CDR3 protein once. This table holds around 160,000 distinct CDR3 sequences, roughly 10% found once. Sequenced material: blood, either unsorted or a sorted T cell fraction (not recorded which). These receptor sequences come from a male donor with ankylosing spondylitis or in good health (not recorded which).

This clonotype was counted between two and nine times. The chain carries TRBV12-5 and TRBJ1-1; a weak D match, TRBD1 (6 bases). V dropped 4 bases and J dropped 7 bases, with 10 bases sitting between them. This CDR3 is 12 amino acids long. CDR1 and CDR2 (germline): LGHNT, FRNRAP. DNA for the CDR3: TGTGCTAGTGGTTCGGACAGTCTTGAAGCTTTCTTT. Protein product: CASGSDSLEAFF.

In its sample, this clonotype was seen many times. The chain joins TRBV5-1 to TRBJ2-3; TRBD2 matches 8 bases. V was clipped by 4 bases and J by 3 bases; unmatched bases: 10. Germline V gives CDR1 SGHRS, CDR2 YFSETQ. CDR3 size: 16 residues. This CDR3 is CASSEGLGSSTDTQYF. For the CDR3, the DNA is TGCGCCAGCAGCGAGGGACTAGGTTCCTCTACAGATACGCAGTATTTT.

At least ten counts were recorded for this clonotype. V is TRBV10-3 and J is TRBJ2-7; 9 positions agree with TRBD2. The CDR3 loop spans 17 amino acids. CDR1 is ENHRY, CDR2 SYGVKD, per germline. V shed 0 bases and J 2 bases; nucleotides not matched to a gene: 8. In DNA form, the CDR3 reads TGTGCCATCAGTGAGTCGACTAGCGGTAGGTTGGCCTACGAGCAGTACTTC. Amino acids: CAISESTSGRLAYEQYF.

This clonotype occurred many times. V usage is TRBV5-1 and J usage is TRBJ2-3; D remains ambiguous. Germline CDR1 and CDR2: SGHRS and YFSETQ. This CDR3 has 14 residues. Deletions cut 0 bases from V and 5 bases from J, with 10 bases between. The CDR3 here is CASSLESRLDTQYF. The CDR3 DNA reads TGCGCCAGCAGCTTGGAATCACGGTTAGATACGCAGTATTTT. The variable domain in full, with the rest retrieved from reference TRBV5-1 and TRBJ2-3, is KAGVTQTPRYLIKTRGQQVTLSCSPISGHRSVSWYQQTPGQGLQFLFEYFSETQRNKGNFPGRFSGRQFSNSRSEMNVSTLELGDSALYLCASSLESRLDTQYFGPGTRLTVL.

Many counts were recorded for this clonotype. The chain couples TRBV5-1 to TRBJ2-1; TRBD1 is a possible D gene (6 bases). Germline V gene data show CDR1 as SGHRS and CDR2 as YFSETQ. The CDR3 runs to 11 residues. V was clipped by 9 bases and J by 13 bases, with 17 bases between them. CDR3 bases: TGCGCCACCCGTGGGGGCGCGGAACAGTTCTTC. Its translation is CATRGGAEQFF.

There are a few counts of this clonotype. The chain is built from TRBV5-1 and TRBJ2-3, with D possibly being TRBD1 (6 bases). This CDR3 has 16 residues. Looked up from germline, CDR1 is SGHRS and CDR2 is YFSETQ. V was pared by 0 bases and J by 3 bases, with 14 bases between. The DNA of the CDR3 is TGCGCCAGCAGCTTGGAAGGGACATGGGGTACAGATACGCAGTATTTT. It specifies CASSLEGTWGTDTQYF.

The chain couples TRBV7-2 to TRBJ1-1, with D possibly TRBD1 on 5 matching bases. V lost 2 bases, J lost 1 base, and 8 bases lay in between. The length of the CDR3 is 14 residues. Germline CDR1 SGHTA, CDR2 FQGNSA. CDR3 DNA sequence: TGTGCCAGCAGCTTAAGCAGGGCGAACACTGAAGCTTTCTTT. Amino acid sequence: CASSLSRANTEAFF.

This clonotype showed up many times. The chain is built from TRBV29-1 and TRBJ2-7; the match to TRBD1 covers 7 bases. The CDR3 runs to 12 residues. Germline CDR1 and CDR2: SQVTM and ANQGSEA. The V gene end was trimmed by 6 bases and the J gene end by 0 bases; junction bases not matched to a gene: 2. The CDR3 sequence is CSVRDSSYEQYF. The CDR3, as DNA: TGCAGCGTCCGGGACAGCTCCTACGAGCAGTACTTC.

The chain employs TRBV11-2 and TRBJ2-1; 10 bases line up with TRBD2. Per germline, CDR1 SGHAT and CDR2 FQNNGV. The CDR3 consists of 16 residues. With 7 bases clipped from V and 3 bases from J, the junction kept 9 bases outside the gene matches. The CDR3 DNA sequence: TGTGCCAGCACCGAACAGCGGGGGGGCCGCTACAATGAGCAGTTCTTC. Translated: CASTEQRGGRYNEQFF. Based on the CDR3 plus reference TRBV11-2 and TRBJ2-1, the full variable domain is EAGVAQSPRYKIIEKRQSVAFWCNPISGHATLYWYQQILGQGPKLLIQFQNNGVVDDSQLPKDRFSAERLKGVDSTLKIQPAKLEDSAVYLCASTEQRGGRYNEQFFGPGTRLTVL.

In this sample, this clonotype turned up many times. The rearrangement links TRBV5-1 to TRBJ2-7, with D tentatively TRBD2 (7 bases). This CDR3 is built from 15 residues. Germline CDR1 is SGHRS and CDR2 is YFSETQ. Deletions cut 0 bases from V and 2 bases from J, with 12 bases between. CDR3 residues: CASSLVAGAPYEQYF. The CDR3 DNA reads TGCGCCAGCAGCTTGGTTGCGGGGGCCCCCTACGAGCAGTACTTC.

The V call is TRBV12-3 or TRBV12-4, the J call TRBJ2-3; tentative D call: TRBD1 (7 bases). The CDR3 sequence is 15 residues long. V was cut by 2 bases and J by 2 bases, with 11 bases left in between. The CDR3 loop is CASSLSRGDTDTQYF. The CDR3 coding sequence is TGTGCCAGCAGTTTAAGCAGGGGGGACACAGATACGCAGTATTTT.

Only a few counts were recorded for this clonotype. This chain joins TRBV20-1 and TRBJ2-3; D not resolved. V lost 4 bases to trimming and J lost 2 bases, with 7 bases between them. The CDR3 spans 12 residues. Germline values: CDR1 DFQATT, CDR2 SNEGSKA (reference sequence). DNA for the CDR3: TGCAGTGCTATTATTCTCACAGATACGCAGTATTTT. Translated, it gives CSAIILTDTQYF.

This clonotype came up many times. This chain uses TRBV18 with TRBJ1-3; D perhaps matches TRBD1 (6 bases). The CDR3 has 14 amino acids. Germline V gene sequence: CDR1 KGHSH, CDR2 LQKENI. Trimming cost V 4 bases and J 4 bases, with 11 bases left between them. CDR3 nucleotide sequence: TGTGCCAGCTCACTAGACAGGCCCGGAAACACCATATATTTT. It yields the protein CASSLDRPGNTIYF.

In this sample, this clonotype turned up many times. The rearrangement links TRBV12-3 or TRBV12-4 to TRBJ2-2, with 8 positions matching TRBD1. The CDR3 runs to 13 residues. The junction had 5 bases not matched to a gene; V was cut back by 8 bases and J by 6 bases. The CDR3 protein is CASRTGWAGELFF. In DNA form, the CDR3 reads TGTGCCAGCCGGACAGGGTGGGCCGGGGAGCTGTTTTTT.

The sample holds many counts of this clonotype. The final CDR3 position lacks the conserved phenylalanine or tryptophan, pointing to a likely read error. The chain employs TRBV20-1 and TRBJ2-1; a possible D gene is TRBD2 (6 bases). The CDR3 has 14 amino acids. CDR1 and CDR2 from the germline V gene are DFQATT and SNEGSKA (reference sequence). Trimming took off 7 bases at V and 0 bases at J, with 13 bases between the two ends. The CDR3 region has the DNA TGCAGTGGAGAGCGGGCGAGCTCCTACAATGAGCAGTTCGTC. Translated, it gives CSGERASSYNEQFV.

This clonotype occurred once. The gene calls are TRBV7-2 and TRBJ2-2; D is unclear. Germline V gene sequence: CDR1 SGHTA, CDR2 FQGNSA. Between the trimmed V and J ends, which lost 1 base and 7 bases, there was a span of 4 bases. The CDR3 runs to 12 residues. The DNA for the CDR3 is TGTGCCAGCAGCTTAGTTAACGGGGAGCTGTTTTTT. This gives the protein CASSLVNGELFF.

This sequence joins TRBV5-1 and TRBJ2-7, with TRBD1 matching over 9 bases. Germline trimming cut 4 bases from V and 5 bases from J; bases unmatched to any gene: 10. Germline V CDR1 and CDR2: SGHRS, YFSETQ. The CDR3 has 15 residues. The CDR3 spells CASSARTGGYNEQYF. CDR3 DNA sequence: TGCGCCAGCAGCGCCCGAACAGGGGGCTATAACGAGCAGTACTTC.

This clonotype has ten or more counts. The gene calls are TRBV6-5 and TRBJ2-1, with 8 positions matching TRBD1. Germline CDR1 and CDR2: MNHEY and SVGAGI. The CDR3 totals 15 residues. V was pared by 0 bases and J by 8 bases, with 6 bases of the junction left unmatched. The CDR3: CASSYSPSRGHEQFF. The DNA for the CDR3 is TGTGCCAGCAGTTACTCCCCCTCCAGGGGGCATGAGCAGTTCTTC.

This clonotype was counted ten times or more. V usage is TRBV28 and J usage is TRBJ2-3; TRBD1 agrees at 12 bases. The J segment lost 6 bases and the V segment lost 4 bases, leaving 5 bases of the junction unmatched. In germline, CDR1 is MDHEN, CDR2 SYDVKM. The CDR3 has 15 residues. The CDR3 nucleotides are TGTGCCAGCAGTTGGGGGACAGGGGGCAGCGATACGCAGTATTTT. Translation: CASSWGTGGSDTQYF.

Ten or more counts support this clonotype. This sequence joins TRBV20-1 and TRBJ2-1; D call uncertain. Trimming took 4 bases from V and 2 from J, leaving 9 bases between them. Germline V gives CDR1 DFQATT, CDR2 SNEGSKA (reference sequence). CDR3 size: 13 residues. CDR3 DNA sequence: TGCAGTGCTATTGCGAGTACCTACAATGAGCAGTTCTTC. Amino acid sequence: CSAIASTYNEQFF.

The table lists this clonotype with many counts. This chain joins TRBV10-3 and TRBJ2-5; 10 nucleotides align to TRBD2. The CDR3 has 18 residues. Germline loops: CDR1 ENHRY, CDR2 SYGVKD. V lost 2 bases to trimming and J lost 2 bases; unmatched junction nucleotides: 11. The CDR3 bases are TGTGCCATCAGTGAGACGGCTAGCGGGAGCGTCCCGCAAGAGACCCAGTACTTC. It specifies CAISETASGSVPQETQYF.

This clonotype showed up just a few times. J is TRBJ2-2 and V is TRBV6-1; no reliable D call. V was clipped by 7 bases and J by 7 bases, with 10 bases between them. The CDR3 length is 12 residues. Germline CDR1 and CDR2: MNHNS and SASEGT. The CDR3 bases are TGTGCCAGCACCCCCGTGGGCGGGGAGCTGTTTTTT. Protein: CASTPVGGELFF.

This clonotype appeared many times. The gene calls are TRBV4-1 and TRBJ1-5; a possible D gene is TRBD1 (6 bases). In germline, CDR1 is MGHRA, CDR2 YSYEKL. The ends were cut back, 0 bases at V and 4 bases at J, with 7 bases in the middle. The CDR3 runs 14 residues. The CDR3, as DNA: TGCGCCAGCAGCCAAGAGGGGGCGAATCAGCCCCAGCATTTT. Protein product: CASSQEGANQPQHF.

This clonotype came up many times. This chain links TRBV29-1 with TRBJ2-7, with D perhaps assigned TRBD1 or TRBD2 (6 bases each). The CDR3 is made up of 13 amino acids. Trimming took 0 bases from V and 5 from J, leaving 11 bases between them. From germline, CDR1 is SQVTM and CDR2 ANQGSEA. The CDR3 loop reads CSVEESGANEQYF. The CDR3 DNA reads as TGCAGCGTTGAAGAATCGGGGGCCAACGAGCAGTACTTC.

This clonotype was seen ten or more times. This CDR3 is CSAGGVAGELFF. Here the CDR3 DNA reads TGCAGTGCTGGGGGGGTCGCCGGGGAGCTGTTTTTT. V usage is TRBV20-1 and J usage is TRBJ2-2; 7 positions agree with TRBD2. Germline lookup yields CDR1 DFQATT and CDR2 SNEGSKA (reference sequence). The length of the CDR3 is 12 residues. V was pared by 5 bases and J by 6 bases, with 3 bases of the junction left unmatched.

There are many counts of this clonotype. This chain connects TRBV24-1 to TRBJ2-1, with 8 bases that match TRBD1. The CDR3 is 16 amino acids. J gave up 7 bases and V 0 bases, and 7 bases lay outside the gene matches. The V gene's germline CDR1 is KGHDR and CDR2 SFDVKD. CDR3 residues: CATSDLGRGRANEQFF. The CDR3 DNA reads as TGTGCCACCAGTGATTTGGGCAGGGGGCGAGCGAATGAGCAGTTCTTC.

CDR3: CASSPVGSGELFF. Written as DNA, the CDR3 is TGTGCCAGCAGCCCCGTCGGGTCCGGGGAGCTGTTTTTT. The rearrangement uses TRBV7-2 and TRBJ2-2; D not resolved. V was pared by 5 bases and J by 6 bases, with 10 bases between. The CDR3 loop spans 13 amino acids. Germline V gene data show CDR1 as SGHTA and CDR2 as FQGNSA.

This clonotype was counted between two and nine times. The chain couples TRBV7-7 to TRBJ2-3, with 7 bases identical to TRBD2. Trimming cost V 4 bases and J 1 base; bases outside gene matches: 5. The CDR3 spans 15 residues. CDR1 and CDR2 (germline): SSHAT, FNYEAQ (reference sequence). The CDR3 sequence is CASSSGLGGTDTQYF. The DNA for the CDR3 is TGTGCCAGCAGCTCCGGACTAGGGGGCACAGATACGCAGTATTTT.

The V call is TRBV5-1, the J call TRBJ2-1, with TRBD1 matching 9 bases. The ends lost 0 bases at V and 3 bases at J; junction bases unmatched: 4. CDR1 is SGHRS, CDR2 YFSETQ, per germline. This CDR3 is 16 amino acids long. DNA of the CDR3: TGCGCCAGCAGCTTGGCCCCGACAGGGGGCTACAATGAGCAGTTCTTC. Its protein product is CASSLAPTGGYNEQFF.

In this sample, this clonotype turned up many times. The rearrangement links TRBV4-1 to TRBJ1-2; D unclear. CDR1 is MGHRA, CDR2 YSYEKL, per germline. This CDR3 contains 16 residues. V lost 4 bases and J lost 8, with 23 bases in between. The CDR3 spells CASSRELIGGSGGYTF. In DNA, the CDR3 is TGCGCCAGCAGCCGGGAATTGATTGGCGGTTCGGGCGGCTACACCTTC.

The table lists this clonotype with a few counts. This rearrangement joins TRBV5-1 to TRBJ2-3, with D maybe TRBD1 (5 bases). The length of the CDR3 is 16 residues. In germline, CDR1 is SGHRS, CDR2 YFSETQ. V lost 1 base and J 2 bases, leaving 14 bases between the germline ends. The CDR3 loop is CASSLTGLPSTDTQYF. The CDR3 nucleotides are TGCGCCAGCAGCTTGACAGGTCTGCCCTCCACAGATACGCAGTATTTT.

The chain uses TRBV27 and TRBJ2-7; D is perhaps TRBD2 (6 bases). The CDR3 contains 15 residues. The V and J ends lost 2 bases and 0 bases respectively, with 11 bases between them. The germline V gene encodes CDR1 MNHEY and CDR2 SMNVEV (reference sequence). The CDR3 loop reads CASSLGTLGSYEQYF. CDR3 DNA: TGTGCCAGCAGTTTAGGGACTCTAGGCTCCTACGAGCAGTACTTC.